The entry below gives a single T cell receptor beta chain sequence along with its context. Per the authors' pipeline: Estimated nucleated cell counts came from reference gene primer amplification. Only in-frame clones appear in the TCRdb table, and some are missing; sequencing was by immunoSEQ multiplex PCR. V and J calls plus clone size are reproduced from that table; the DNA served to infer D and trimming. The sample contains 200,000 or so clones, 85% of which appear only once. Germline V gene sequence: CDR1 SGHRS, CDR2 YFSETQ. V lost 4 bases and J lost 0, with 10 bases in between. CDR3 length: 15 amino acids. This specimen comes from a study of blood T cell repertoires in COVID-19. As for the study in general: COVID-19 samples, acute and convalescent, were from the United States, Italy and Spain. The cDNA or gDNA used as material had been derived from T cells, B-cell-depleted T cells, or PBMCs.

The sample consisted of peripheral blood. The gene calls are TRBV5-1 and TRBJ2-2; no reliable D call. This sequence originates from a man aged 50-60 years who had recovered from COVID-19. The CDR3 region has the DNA TGCGCCAGCAGCGAAGACTTACCGAACACCGGGGAGCTGTTTTTT. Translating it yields CASSEDLPNTGELFF. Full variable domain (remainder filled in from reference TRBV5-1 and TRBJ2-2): KAGVTQTPRYLIKTRGQQVTLSCSPISGHRSVSWYQQTPGQGLQFLFEYFSETQRNKGNFPGRFSGRQFSNSRSEMNVSTLELGDSALYLCASSEDLPNTGELFFGEGSRLTVL.